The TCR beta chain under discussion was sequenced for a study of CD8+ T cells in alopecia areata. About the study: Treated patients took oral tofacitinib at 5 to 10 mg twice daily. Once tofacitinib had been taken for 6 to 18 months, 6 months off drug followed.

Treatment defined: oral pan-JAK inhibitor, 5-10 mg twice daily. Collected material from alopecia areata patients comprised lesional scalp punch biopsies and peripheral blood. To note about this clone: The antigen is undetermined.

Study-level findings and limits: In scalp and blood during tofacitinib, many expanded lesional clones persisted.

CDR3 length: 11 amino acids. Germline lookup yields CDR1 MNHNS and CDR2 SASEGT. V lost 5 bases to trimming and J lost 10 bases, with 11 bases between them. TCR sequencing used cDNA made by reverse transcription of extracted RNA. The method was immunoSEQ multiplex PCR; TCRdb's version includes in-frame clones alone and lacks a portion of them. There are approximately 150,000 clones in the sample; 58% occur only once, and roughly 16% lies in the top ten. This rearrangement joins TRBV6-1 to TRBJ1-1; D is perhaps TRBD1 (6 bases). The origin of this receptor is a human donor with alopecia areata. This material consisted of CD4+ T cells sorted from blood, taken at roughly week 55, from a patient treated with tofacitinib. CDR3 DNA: TGTGCCAGCAGTTTCGACAGGAGAGCTTTCTTT. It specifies CASSFDRRAFF.